The 4 T cell receptor beta chains in this list originate from one sample, sequenced in a study of Ad26.COV2.S vaccination and SARS-CoV-2 variants. The treatment: roughly 20 received Ad26.COV2.S at low or high dose, single or two shots; 5 received placebo; per-sample allocation not given. Each sample was drawn 63 days after the first injection (of vaccine or placebo). Sequenced by immunoSEQ multiplex PCR; TCRdb stores in-frame clones only, minus some. This sample has about 410,000 clones, with about 92% found just once. Sequencing was performed on peripheral blood, taken in a trial of Ad26.COV2.S vaccine versus placebo. Source of these receptors: a person between 18 and 65 years old who received the Ad26.COV2.S COVID-19 vaccine or a placebo.

This sequence joins TRBV5-4 and TRBJ2-3; 7 positions agree with TRBD2. Germline values: CDR1 SGHNT, CDR2 YYREEE (reference sequence). V lost 2 bases, J lost 5 bases, and 5 bases stayed unmatched. The CDR3 has 14 amino acids. For the CDR3, the DNA is TGTGCCAGCAGCTTTTCGGGGGGTCTAGATACGCAGTATTTT. It codes for CASSFSGGLDTQYF.

The chain couples TRBV4-1 to TRBJ2-1; D perhaps matches TRBD1 (6 bases). The V gene's germline CDR1 is MGHRA and CDR2 YSYEKL. CDR3 length: 11 residues. V lost 4 bases to trimming and J lost 8 bases, with 6 bases between them. This CDR3 is CASSPGDEQFF. The DNA for the CDR3 is TGCGCCAGCAGCCCAGGGGATGAGCAGTTCTTC.

The chain links TRBV13 to TRBJ2-5; tentatively, D is TRBD1 (5 bases). Trimming pared 1 base from V and 5 bases from J, leaving 17 bases between. CDR3 length: 16 amino acids. Germline values: CDR1 PRHDT, CDR2 FYEKMQ (reference sequence). CDR3 coding DNA: TGTGCCAGCAGCTTAGCCCTGGACATGGGTGAGGAGACCCAGTACTTC. This codes for CASSLALDMGEETQYF.

The CDR3 sequence: CASRLRIGDRSVPTTNEKLFF. In DNA, the CDR3 is TGTGCAAGTCGCCTCAGAATCGGGGACAGAAGCGTACCGACAACTAATGAAAAACTGTTTTTT. The gene calls are TRBV12-2 and TRBJ1-4; whether TRBD1, the table's D call, matches the DNA was not checked. TRBV12-2 is a known pseudogene. This CDR3 contains 21 residues.